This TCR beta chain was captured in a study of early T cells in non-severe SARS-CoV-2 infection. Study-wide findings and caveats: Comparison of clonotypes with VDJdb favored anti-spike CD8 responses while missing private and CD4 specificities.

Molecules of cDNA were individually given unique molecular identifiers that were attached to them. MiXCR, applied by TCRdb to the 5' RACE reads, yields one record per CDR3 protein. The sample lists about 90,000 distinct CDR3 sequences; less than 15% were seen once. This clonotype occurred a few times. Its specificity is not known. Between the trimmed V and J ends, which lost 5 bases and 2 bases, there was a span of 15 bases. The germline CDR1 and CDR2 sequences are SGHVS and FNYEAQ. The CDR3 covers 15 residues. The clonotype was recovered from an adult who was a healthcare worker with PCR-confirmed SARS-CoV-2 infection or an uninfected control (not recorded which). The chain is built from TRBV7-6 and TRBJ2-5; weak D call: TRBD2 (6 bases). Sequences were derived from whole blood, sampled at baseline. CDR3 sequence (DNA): TGTGCCAGCAGCCCCCTGGTAGCGGATCAAGAGACCCAGTACTTC. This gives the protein CASSPLVADQETQYF.